This note documents a single TCR beta chain sequence. Which antigen it targets is not known. The record has no base qualities; no much larger clone is one base away. The data belong to a study of blood T cell repertoires in COVID-19 (dated by TCRdb to 2018 to 2020). Background on the whole study: The collaborator samples originated in the United States, Italy and Spain and spanned the acute and convalescent phases of COVID-19. The prospective study material was composed of cDNA or gDNA derived from T cells, B-cell-depleted T cells, or PBMCs. The dataset comprised deeply sampled blood TCRbeta repertoires from subjects exposed to, actively infected with, or recovered from COVID-19. The repertoires were released in a freely available public database meant as a resource for research on the immune response to SARS-CoV-2. The samples were drawn from two sources: the first 160 participants of the ongoing ImmuneRACE study, and 1,000 to 1,500 subjects contributed by 6 global collaborators. A de-identified subject ID, COVID-19 status, age in years and sex were almost always included in the sample metadata. Where available, HLA class I and class II types were taken from metadata supplied by the sample provider and were not determined by assay-based typing.

The CDR3 starts with the cysteine, ends with the phenylalanine, and has 13 residues. Here the CDR3 DNA is all that survives: 39 bases in frame from base 1. TCRbeta CDR3 regions were amplified from genomic DNA by means of the immunoSEQ Assay, a bias-controlled multiplex PCR. As for the original processing: The number of nucleated cells in each sample was estimated by amplification of reference gene primers within the assay. To quantify the absolute abundance of each unique TCRbeta CDR3 rearrangement, sequence reads were collapsed and filtered. For each sample, productive Simpson clonality was calculated by taking the square root of Simpson's diversity index across productive rearrangements. TCRdb obtained this table from immuneACCESS and retained in-frame rearrangements with V and J assigned. These tables miss some clones; where compared with another copy, unresolved V genes account for less than half of the shortfall, and the remainder is unexplained. That table gives V, J and clone size, and the DNA gave D and trimming. For this sample there are 90,000 to 120,000 clones; 90% to 95% appear just once. Jointly, the top ten make up around 1.3% of the sample.

Collaborating institutions collected whole blood in K2EDTA tubes following their own protocols. For TCRbeta analysis, collaborator samples were shipped as frozen whole blood, as isolated PBMCs, or as DNA extracted from either sample type. General conclusions and limits of the study: How much clinical and demographic metadata was included differed by source and by participant, and the metadata was provided uncurated.

The chain is assembled from TRBV21-1 and TRBJ2-7; the table's TRBD1 call for D was not verified on the DNA. TRBV21-1 is termed a pseudogene. The sequenced sample consisted of peripheral blood. The TCR originated in a woman aged 25 to 39 with acute or convalescent COVID-19. The sequence in DNA is TGTGCCAGCAGCAAAGTGCAGAAATACGAGCAGTACTTC. This is translated as CASSKVQKYEQYF.